The entry below gives a single T cell receptor (beta chain) sequence along with its context. Its antigen is as yet unknown. The data were taken from a study of T cell responses to AZD1222 COVID-19 vaccine. Study conclusions and caveats: Donors skewed white British and female; clonal diversity was possibly underestimated. There were repertoire samples only from the period after the peak T cell response. Baseline antibody screening turned up just a handful of seropositive AZD1222 recipients.

Germline V lookup: CDR1 SGDLS, CDR2 YYNGEE. V was clipped by 5 bases and J by 10 bases; unmatched bases: 7. This CDR3 region has 13 residues. Libraries were prepared by immunoSEQ multiplex PCR; TCRdb keeps only in-frame clonotypes and omits some of them. The sample shows tens of thousands of clones, 89% of them seen only once. The chain carries TRBV9 and TRBJ2-1, with 9 nucleotides matching TRBD2. The source was peripheral blood, collected 28 days after the second AZD1222 dose. The TCR was taken from an adult who received the AZD1222 COVID-19 vaccine. CDR3: CASSFSGGGEQFF. Here the CDR3 DNA reads TGTGCCAGCAGTTTTAGCGGGGGAGGGGAGCAGTTCTTC.